This T cell receptor beta chain was retrieved from a study of T-cell reconstitution after alpha-beta-depleted transplantation in children. This sample's TCRbeta library carried unique molecular identifier barcodes. TCRdb ran MiXCR on the PCR reads and lists one entry per CDR3 protein. In the table there are about 610,000 distinct CDR3 sequences, about 10% of which are singletons. In this sample, this clonotype turned up many times. The CDR3 extends over 14 amino acids. Germline V gene sequence: CDR1 SEHNR, CDR2 FQNEAQ (reference sequence). V lost 8 bases to trimming and J lost 3 bases, with 16 bases between them.

V usage is TRBV7-9 and J usage is TRBJ2-5; D unresolved. The sequences come from PBMCs from the stem cell graft donor, collected from the stem cell graft. This clonotype was sampled from a human donor who donated a stem cell graft to a child with acute myeloid leukemia. DNA of the CDR3: TGTGCCAGCTCTCCGTATCAGGTGGAAGAGACCCAGTACTTC. It is translated as CASSPYQVEETQYF.